This TCR beta chain was profiled in a study of shared clonotypes between healthy human individuals. Whole-study context: The donor group consisted of two women and three men, aged 18 to 49.

Nashville, Tennessee was home to all donors, who were Caucasian adults. Both subsets, CD45RA+ naive and CD45RA-negative memory, were split from the CD4+ cells. V gave up 4 bases and J gave up 1 base; unmatched junction bases: 8. The CDR3 runs to 15 residues. The germline CDR1 and CDR2 sequences are SGHRS and YFSETQ. Every subset had its genomic DNA shared out evenly among several immunoSEQ plates. TCRdb's table, derived via immunoSEQ multiplex PCR, lists solely in-frame clones and lacks some. The sample consists of hundreds of thousands of clones, 95% to 97% of them appearing once. The clonotype comes from a woman younger than 45 in good health. The source material was naive CD4+ T cells sorted from blood. Subset in this sample: CD45RA+ positively selected. The chain is built from TRBV5-1 and TRBJ2-7, with 7 bases aligning to TRBD1. In DNA, the CDR3 is TGCGCCAGCAGCCACGTCGGGACAGCTTCCTACGAGCAGTACTTC. Its translation: CASSHVGTASYEQYF. Drawing the rest from reference TRBV5-1 and TRBJ2-7, the complete variable domain is KAGVTQTPRYLIKTRGQQVTLSCSPISGHRSVSWYQQTPGQGLQFLFEYFSETQRNKGNFPGRFSGRQFSNSRSEMNVSTLELGDSALYLCASSHVGTASYEQYFGPGTRLTVT.